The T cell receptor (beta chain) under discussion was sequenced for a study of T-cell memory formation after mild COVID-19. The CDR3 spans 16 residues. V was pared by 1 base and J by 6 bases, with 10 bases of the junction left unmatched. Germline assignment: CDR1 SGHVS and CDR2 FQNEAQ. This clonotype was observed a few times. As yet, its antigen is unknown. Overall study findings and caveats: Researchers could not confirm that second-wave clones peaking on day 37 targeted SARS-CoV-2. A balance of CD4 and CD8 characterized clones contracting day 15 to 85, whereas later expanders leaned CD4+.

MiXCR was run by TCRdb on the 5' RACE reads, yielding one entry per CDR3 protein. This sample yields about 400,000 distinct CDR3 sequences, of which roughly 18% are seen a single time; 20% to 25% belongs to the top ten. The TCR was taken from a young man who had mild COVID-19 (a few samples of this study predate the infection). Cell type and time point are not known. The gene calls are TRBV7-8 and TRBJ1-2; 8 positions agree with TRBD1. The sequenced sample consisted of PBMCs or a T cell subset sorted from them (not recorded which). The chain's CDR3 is CASSLVFLGQGDGYTF. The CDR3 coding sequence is TGTGCCAGCAGCTTAGTGTTCTTAGGACAGGGTGATGGCTACACCTTC. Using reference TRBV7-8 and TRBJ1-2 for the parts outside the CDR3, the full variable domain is GAGVSQSPRYKVAKRGQDVALRCDPISGHVSLFWYQQALGQGPEFLTYFQNEAQLDKSGLPSDRFFAERPEGSVSTLKIQRTQQEDSAVYLCASSLVFLGQGDGYTFGSGTRLTVV.